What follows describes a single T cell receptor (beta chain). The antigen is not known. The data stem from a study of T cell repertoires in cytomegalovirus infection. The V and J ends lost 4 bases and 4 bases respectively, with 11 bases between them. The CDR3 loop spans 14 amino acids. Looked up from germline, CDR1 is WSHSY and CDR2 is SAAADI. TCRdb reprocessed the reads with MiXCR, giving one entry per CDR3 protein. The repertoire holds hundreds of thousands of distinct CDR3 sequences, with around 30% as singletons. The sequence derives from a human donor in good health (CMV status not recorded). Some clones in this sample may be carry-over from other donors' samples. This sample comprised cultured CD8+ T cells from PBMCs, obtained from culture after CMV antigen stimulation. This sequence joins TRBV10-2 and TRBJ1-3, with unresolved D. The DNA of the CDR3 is TGCGCCAGCAGTGGTCCCCGGGTCGGAAACACCATATATTTT. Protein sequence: CASSGPRVGNTIYF.